This T cell receptor (beta chain) was recorded in a study of blood T cells in healthy people across ages. General study findings and limits: Possibly, changes in expanded clonotypes were confounded because donor CMV status was unknown.

With respect to this clonotype: Antigen unknown.

There are 15 residues in the CDR3. Germline V gene sequence: CDR1 ENHRY, CDR2 SYGVKD. V shed 10 bases, J shed 5 bases, and the junction held 14 bases outside the gene matches. For the second PCR, which ran for about 6 to 12 cycles, a sample-barcoded 5' primer and a J-beta primer mix were used. Each CDR3 protein is one row after TCRdb ran MiXCR on the 5' RACE reads. The sample lists 450,000 to 650,000 distinct CDR3 sequences, nearly 25% occurring once. The same sample was also used in a study of T cells of mothers and their children. As that report states: Sequencing returned over 9 million TCR beta CDR3 reads per mother and approximately 3 million per child. The study found slightly higher but non-significant overlap in related versus unrelated mother-child pairs.

Sequencing used blood. This chain uses TRBV10-3 with TRBJ2-1; 7 positions agree with TRBD2. The clonotype originates from a boy aged 5-17 years in good health. CDR3: CATSPWDYLNNEQFF. CDR3 coding DNA: TGTGCCACCAGCCCCTGGGACTACCTTAACAATGAGCAGTTCTTC.